This is a list of T cell receptor beta chains from one sample in a study of blood T cell repertoires in COVID-19. Clones were sequenced by immunoSEQ multiplex PCR, and TCRdb holds only the in-frame ones, with some missing. The sample contains 54,000 or so clones, around nine tenths of which appear only once. Sequenced input: peripheral blood. All receptors derive from a human donor in a cohort sampled during active COVID-19. Each CDR3 is given with its conserved first and last residue. D genes are given only for firm matches. Where a row states a size, it is once, few, many or the class of an expanded clone; other rows omit it.

d_call: TRBD2; j_call: TRBJ2-3; clone_size: once; v_call: TRBV19; cdr3_aa: CASSIVRGGTDTQYF; cdr3_nt: TGTGCCAGTAGTATAGTTCGGGGGGGCACAGATACGCAGTATTTT
d_call: -; j_call: TRBJ1-2; clone_size: -; v_call: TRBV5-1; cdr3_aa: CASSFGTRGSLGYGYTF; cdr3_nt: TGCGCCAGCAGCTTCGGGACACGGGGAAGTTTGGGCTATGGCTACACCTTC
d_call: -; j_call: TRBJ2-7; clone_size: few; v_call: TRBV11-2; cdr3_aa: CASSPRGVEQYF; cdr3_nt: TGTGCCAGCAGCCCCCGAGGTGTGGAGCAGTACTTC
d_call: TRBD2; j_call: TRBJ2-1; clone_size: -; v_call: TRBV18; cdr3_aa: CASSQRGGAGLQQFF; cdr3_nt: TGTGCCAGCTCACAACGCGGGGGGGCCGGGCTTCAGCAGTTCTTC
d_call: TRBD2; j_call: TRBJ2-1; clone_size: once; v_call: TRBV13; cdr3_aa: CASSSLTSGGANEQFF; cdr3_nt: TGTGCCAGCAGCTCCCTGACTAGCGGGGGGGCCAATGAGCAGTTCTTC
d_call: -; j_call: TRBJ2-6; clone_size: once; v_call: TRBV4-2; cdr3_aa: CASSQPWSSPGANVLTF; cdr3_nt: TGTGCCAGCAGCCAACCCTGGAGCTCCCCTGGGGCCAACGTCCTGACTTTC
d_call: -; j_call: TRBJ1-6; clone_size: -; v_call: TRBV2; cdr3_aa: CASSIQGLLYNSPLHF; cdr3_nt: TGTGCCAGCAGCATTCAGGGGTTACTCTATAATTCACCCCTCCACTTT
d_call: TRBD2; j_call: TRBJ2-5; clone_size: -; v_call: TRBV7-2; cdr3_aa: CASSLALAGGIPYF; cdr3_nt: TGTGCCAGCAGCTTAGCACTAGCGGGGGGCATCCCGTACTTC
d_call: -; j_call: TRBJ1-1; clone_size: -; v_call: TRBV6-5; cdr3_aa: CASSYWGGRGTEAFF; cdr3_nt: TGTGCCAGCAGTTATTGGGGGGGTAGGGGCACTGAAGCTTTCTTT
d_call: TRBD1; j_call: TRBJ2-7; clone_size: -; v_call: TRBV6-6; cdr3_aa: CASRDRVYEQYF; cdr3_nt: TGTGCCAGCAGAGACAGGGTATACGAGCAGTACTTC
d_call: -; j_call: TRBJ1-3; clone_size: -; v_call: TRBV3-1/TRBV3-2; cdr3_aa: CASSPSQVFGNTIYF; cdr3_nt: TGTGCCAGCAGCCCTAGCCAGGTGTTTGGAAACACCATATATTTT
d_call: TRBD1; j_call: TRBJ1-2; clone_size: -; v_call: TRBV29-1; cdr3_aa: CSVKGQQYGYTF; cdr3_nt: TGCAGCGTTAAGGGACAGCAATATGGCTACACCTTC
d_call: TRBD2; j_call: TRBJ2-1; clone_size: few; v_call: TRBV27; cdr3_aa: CASSPLWAGGQTEQFF; cdr3_nt: TGTGCCAGCAGTCCACTTTGGGCGGGAGGGCAGACTGAGCAGTTCTTC
d_call: -; j_call: TRBJ1-1; clone_size: -; v_call: TRBV18; cdr3_aa: CASSDGQLPRTEAFF; cdr3_nt: TGTGCCAGCTCAGACGGACAGCTCCCCCGCACTGAAGCTTTCTTT
d_call: TRBD1; j_call: TRBJ1-1; clone_size: -; v_call: TRBV13; cdr3_aa: CASSPETGRGTEAFF; cdr3_nt: TGTGCCAGCAGCCCCGAGACAGGGAGAGGGACTGAAGCTTTCTTT
d_call: -; j_call: TRBJ1-2; clone_size: -; v_call: TRBV27; cdr3_aa: CASRTTITGGYTF; cdr3_nt: TGTGCCAGCAGGACGACAATCACAGGGGGCTACACCTTC
d_call: -; j_call: TRBJ2-7; clone_size: -; v_call: TRBV21-1; cdr3_aa: CASSKVVGAPYEQYF; cdr3_nt: TGTGCCAGCAGCAAAGTAGTGGGGGCACCCTACGAGCAGTACTTC
d_call: -; j_call: TRBJ1-5; clone_size: -; v_call: TRBV19; cdr3_aa: CASSTTGNQPQHF; cdr3_nt: TGTGCCAGTAGTACTACGGGAAATCAGCCCCAGCATTTT
d_call: -; j_call: TRBJ1-5; clone_size: few; v_call: TRBV1; cdr3_aa: CTSSQLQWRAQHF; cdr3_nt: TGCACCAGCAGCCAACTACAGTGGCGGGCCCAGCATTTT
d_call: TRBD1; j_call: TRBJ1-2; clone_size: -; v_call: TRBV18; cdr3_aa: CASSPGQGIDHGYTF; cdr3_nt: TGTGCCAGCTCGCCAGGACAGGGGATAGATCATGGCTACACCTTC
d_call: -; j_call: TRBJ2-5; clone_size: -; v_call: TRBV6-2/TRBV6-3; cdr3_aa: CASSPGGAKETQYF; cdr3_nt: TGTGCCAGCAGCCCAGGGGGGGCGAAAGAGACCCAGTACTTC
d_call: -; j_call: TRBJ1-2; clone_size: -; v_call: TRBV4-1; cdr3_aa: CASGKGGGYTF; cdr3_nt: TGCGCCAGCGGGAAAGGGGGAGGCTACACCTTC
d_call: TRBD2; j_call: TRBJ2-3; clone_size: -; v_call: TRBV7-2; cdr3_aa: CASSLTGLATTDTQYF; cdr3_nt: TGTGCCAGCAGCTTGACGGGACTAGCGACGACAGATACGCAGTATTTT
d_call: -; j_call: TRBJ2-2; clone_size: once; v_call: TRBV4-2; cdr3_aa: CASSRKNQGTGELFF; cdr3_nt: TGTGCCAGCAGCCGCAAAAACCAGGGCACCGGGGAGCTGTTTTTT
d_call: -; j_call: TRBJ1-1; clone_size: -; v_call: TRBV7-9; cdr3_aa: CASSPKQRLNTEAFF; cdr3_nt: TGTGCCAGCAGCCCAAAACAGAGATTGAACACTGAAGCTTTCTTT
d_call: TRBD1; j_call: TRBJ1-6; clone_size: -; v_call: TRBV5-1; cdr3_aa: CASSSRDRGGDNSPLHF; cdr3_nt: TGCGCCAGCAGCTCCCGGGACAGGGGCGGCGATAATTCACCCCTCCACTTT
d_call: TRBD2; j_call: TRBJ2-1; clone_size: -; v_call: TRBV9; cdr3_aa: CASSVTSGSNEQFF; cdr3_nt: TGTGCCAGCAGCGTTACTAGCGGGAGCAATGAGCAGTTCTTC
d_call: -; j_call: TRBJ2-7; clone_size: -; v_call: TRBV21-1; cdr3_aa: CASRPSGAGLGYEQYF; cdr3_nt: TGTGCCAGCAGGCCAAGCGGGGCAGGGCTCGGGTACGAGCAGTACTTC
d_call: TRBD2; j_call: TRBJ2-1; clone_size: -; v_call: TRBV18; cdr3_aa: CASSPSQGGSEQFF; cdr3_nt: TGTGCCAGCTCACCATCTCAAGGCGGGAGTGAGCAGTTCTTC
d_call: -; j_call: TRBJ2-7; clone_size: -; v_call: TRBV11-3; cdr3_aa: CASSLVGHEQYF; cdr3_nt: TGTGCCAGCAGCTTAGTGGGGCACGAGCAGTACTTC
d_call: TRBD2; j_call: TRBJ2-3; clone_size: -; v_call: TRBV18; cdr3_aa: CASSPVGGGPTDTQYF; cdr3_nt: TGTGCCAGCTCTCCGGTTGGCGGGGGGCCCACAGATACGCAGTATTTT
d_call: -; j_call: TRBJ1-1; clone_size: -; v_call: TRBV7-3; cdr3_aa: CASSLRAGTDTEAFF; cdr3_nt: TGTGCCAGCAGCTTACGGGCGGGGACGGACACTGAAGCTTTCTTT
d_call: TRBD2; j_call: TRBJ2-3; clone_size: -; v_call: TRBV6-2/TRBV6-3; cdr3_aa: CASSYSVRGGLDF; cdr3_nt: TGTGCCAGCAGTTACTCGGTCCGGGGGGGGTTGGATTTT
d_call: -; j_call: TRBJ1-4; clone_size: -; v_call: TRBV5-4; cdr3_aa: CASSYRTPGGEKLFF; cdr3_nt: TGTGCCAGCAGCTACCGCACACCTGGAGGCGAAAAACTGTTTTTT
d_call: TRBD2; j_call: TRBJ2-2; clone_size: -; v_call: TRBV7-9; cdr3_aa: CASSLVLAGDGELFF; cdr3_nt: TGTGCCAGCAGCTTAGTACTAGCGGGAGACGGGGAGCTGTTTTTT
d_call: TRBD2; j_call: TRBJ2-1; clone_size: -; v_call: TRBV27; cdr3_aa: CASRGLAPSYNEQFF; cdr3_nt: TGTGCCAGCAGAGGACTAGCGCCGTCCTACAATGAGCAGTTCTTC
d_call: -; j_call: TRBJ1-6; clone_size: -; v_call: TRBV7-8; cdr3_aa: CASRVRRDNSPLHF; cdr3_nt: TGTGCCAGCAGAGTCCGGAGAGATAATTCACCCCTCCACTTT
d_call: -; j_call: TRBJ2-7; clone_size: -; v_call: TRBV7-6; cdr3_aa: CASSRRPLLAGGEQYF; cdr3_nt: TGTGCCAGCAGCCGGCGGCCCCTCTTGGCTGGGGGGGAGCAGTACTTC
d_call: -; j_call: TRBJ2-2; clone_size: once; v_call: TRBV5-4; cdr3_aa: CASSPPPGANTGELFF; cdr3_nt: TGTGCCAGCAGCCCCCCCCCAGGGGCGAACACCGGGGAGCTGTTTTTT
d_call: -; j_call: TRBJ2-5; clone_size: -; v_call: TRBV7-2; cdr3_aa: CASSPGGPQETQYF; cdr3_nt: TGTGCCAGCAGCCCGGGGGGCCCTCAAGAGACCCAGTACTTC
d_call: -; j_call: TRBJ1-2; clone_size: -; v_call: TRBV19; cdr3_aa: CASSILTVNYGYTF; cdr3_nt: TGTGCCAGTAGTATACTCACGGTGAACTATGGCTACACCTTC
d_call: TRBD1; j_call: TRBJ1-1; clone_size: -; v_call: TRBV3-1/TRBV3-2; cdr3_aa: CASSRYGTGGTEAFF; cdr3_nt: TGTGCCAGCAGCCGCTATGGGACAGGGGGCACTGAAGCTTTCTTT
d_call: TRBD2; j_call: TRBJ2-1; clone_size: -; v_call: TRBV23-1; cdr3_aa: CASFKVSSGTDEQFF; cdr3_nt: TGCGCCAGCTTTAAGGTATCTAGCGGGACAGATGAGCAGTTCTTC
d_call: TRBD1; j_call: TRBJ1-5; clone_size: -; v_call: TRBV19; cdr3_aa: CASSITGGRGNQPQHF; cdr3_nt: TGTGCCAGTAGTATCACAGGGGGCCGGGGCAATCAGCCCCAGCATTTT
d_call: TRBD2; j_call: TRBJ2-5; clone_size: -; v_call: TRBV6-4; cdr3_aa: CASSALAGAQETQYF; cdr3_nt: TGTGCCAGCAGTGCCCTAGCGGGGGCCCAAGAGACCCAGTACTTC
d_call: -; j_call: TRBJ2-2; clone_size: -; v_call: TRBV7-8; cdr3_aa: CASSQLTPGELFF; cdr3_nt: TGTGCCAGCAGCCAACTAACCCCCGGGGAGCTGTTTTTT
d_call: -; j_call: TRBJ2-6; clone_size: -; v_call: TRBV9; cdr3_aa: CASSGRQDPGANVLTF; cdr3_nt: TGTGCCAGCAGCGGTCGACAAGACCCTGGGGCCAACGTCCTGACTTTC
d_call: TRBD1; j_call: TRBJ2-2; clone_size: -; v_call: TRBV7-9; cdr3_aa: CASSPGTGDTGELFF; cdr3_nt: TGTGCCAGCAGCCCCGGGACAGGCGACACCGGGGAGCTGTTTTTT
d_call: -; j_call: TRBJ1-5; clone_size: -; v_call: TRBV30; cdr3_aa: CAWSVTAGQPQHF; cdr3_nt: TGTGCCTGGAGTGTAACAGCAGGTCAGCCCCAGCATTTT
d_call: -; j_call: TRBJ2-2; clone_size: -; v_call: TRBV5-6; cdr3_aa: CASSLGRLRNGELFF; cdr3_nt: TGTGCCAGCAGCTTAGGCCGACTAAGGAACGGGGAGCTGTTTTTT
d_call: -; j_call: TRBJ1-1; clone_size: few; v_call: TRBV6-5; cdr3_aa: CAASRGSNMNTEAFF; cdr3_nt: TGTGCCGCATCCCGGGGTTCCAACATGAACACTGAAGCTTTCTTT
d_call: TRBD1; j_call: TRBJ2-5; clone_size: -; v_call: TRBV29-1; cdr3_aa: CSVFPIGTGGQETQYF; cdr3_nt: TGCAGCGTTTTTCCCATAGGGACAGGGGGCCAAGAGACCCAGTACTTC
d_call: TRBD2; j_call: TRBJ2-4; clone_size: -; v_call: TRBV5-1; cdr3_aa: CASSTNGLAGGGLAKNIQYF; cdr3_nt: TGCGCCAGCAGCACAAACGGCTTAGCGGGAGGGGGCTTAGCCAAAAACATTCAGTACTTC
d_call: -; j_call: TRBJ1-3; clone_size: -; v_call: TRBV6-1; cdr3_aa: CASSEARASTSYSGNTIYF; cdr3_nt: TGTGCCAGCAGTGAAGCCAGGGCGTCTACATCATACTCTGGAAACACCATATATTTT
d_call: TRBD1; j_call: TRBJ1-1; clone_size: -; v_call: TRBV6-5; cdr3_aa: CASRTGKTEAFF; cdr3_nt: TGTGCCAGCAGGACAGGGAAGACTGAAGCTTTCTTT